Listed below are T cell receptor beta chains from one sample, sequenced in a study of cytomegalovirus exposure and HLA in healthy donors. Method: immunoSEQ multiplex PCR; TCRdb's copy keeps in-frame clones and lacks some. The sample lists tens of thousands of clones, about two thirds occurring once. Sequencing input: PBMCs. The receptors shown here come from a boy younger than 18 in good health and CMV-seropositive. CDR3s include the opening cysteine and the closing phenylalanine or tryptophan. D genes are given only for firm matches. Size values are once, few and many counts, or a class for expanded clones, and some rows have none.

clone_size d_call j_call v_call cdr3_aa cdr3_nt
- TRBD2 TRBJ2-1 TRBV7-9 CASSSAAGGKDEQFF TGTGCCAGCAGCTCTGCAGCGGGAGGGAAAGATGAGCAGTTCTTC
once TRBD1 TRBJ2-1 TRBV5-1 CASSPTITGTGVNEQFF TGCGCCAGCAGCCCGACTATTACCGGGACAGGGGTCAATGAGCAGTTCTTC
few TRBD2 TRBJ2-1 TRBV11-3 CASSLGAGGVYNEQFF TGTGCCAGCAGCTTAGGTGCGGGGGGGGTGTACAATGAGCAGTTCTTC
once - TRBJ2-6 TRBV18 CASFLQGPSGANVLTF TGTGCCAGCTTCCTTCAGGGCCCCTCTGGGGCCAACGTCCTGACTTTC
- - TRBJ1-5 TRBV30 CAWSVGRAQPQHF TGTGCCTGGAGTGTCGGCAGAGCGCAGCCCCAGCATTTT
- TRBD2 TRBJ2-1 TRBV7-3 CASSQDLTGTSGAGSEQFF TGTGCCAGCAGCCAGGATCTTACCGGGACTAGCGGGGCGGGGAGTGAGCAGTTCTTC
- - TRBJ1-2 TRBV29-1 CSVGGLQGIYGYTF TGCAGCGTCGGTGGTCTCCAGGGTATCTATGGCTACACCTTC
once TRBD2 TRBJ2-1 TRBV5-1 CASSHGLAAYNEQFF TGCGCCAGCAGCCACGGACTAGCGGCATACAATGAGCAGTTCTTC
few TRBD1 TRBJ1-1 TRBV9 CASSVARDRAPTEAFF TGTGCCAGCAGCGTAGCTAGGGACAGGGCGCCCACTGAAGCTTTCTTT
few TRBD1 TRBJ2-3 TRBV5-1 CASSSSDRGFTDTQYF TGCGCCAGCAGCTCCTCGGACAGGGGTTTCACAGATACGCAGTATTTT
- - TRBJ1-2 TRBV7-9 CASEEGYTF TGTGCCAGCGAGGAGGGCTACACCTTC
few - TRBJ1-1 TRBV19 CATTSTEAFF TGTGCCACCACAAGCACTGAAGCTTTCTTT
- - TRBJ2-3 TRBV7-9 CASSLVPSDTQYF TGTGCCAGCAGCTTAGTCCCCTCAGATACGCAGTATTTT
- - TRBJ2-1 TRBV6-5 CASSYQGASGRNEQFF TGTGCCAGCAGTTACCAGGGGGCTAGCGGCCGGAATGAGCAGTTCTTC
- TRBD1 TRBJ1-1 TRBV18 CASSPIPGQGDSNTEAFF TGTGCCAGCTCACCCATTCCGGGACAGGGTGATTCGAACACTGAAGCTTTCTTT
- - TRBJ2-7 TRBV25-1 CASSETVYEQYF TGTGCCAGCAGTGAAACGGTCTACGAGCAGTACTTC
- - TRBJ2-6 TRBV10-2 CASSESGGANVLTF TGCGCCAGCAGTGAGTCCGGTGGGGCCAACGTCCTGACTTTC
- TRBD1 TRBJ2-6 TRBV5-1 CASSLVPGTGVSGANVLTF TGCGCCAGCAGCTTGGTTCCCGGGACAGGCGTCTCTGGGGCCAACGTCCTGACTTTC
- TRBD2 TRBJ2-1 TRBV27 CASSLLSGGAHEQFF TGTGCCAGCAGTTTACTTAGCGGGGGGGCCCATGAGCAGTTCTTC
- TRBD2 TRBJ2-7 TRBV5-4 CASSPGTSGTYEQYF TGTGCCAGCAGCCCCGGGACTAGCGGTACCTACGAGCAGTACTTC
- - TRBJ1-2 TRBV30 CAWSGRDYGYPF TGTGCCTGGAGTGGCCGGGACTATGGCTACCCCTTC
- TRBD2 TRBJ2-3 TRBV7-2 CASSPRGAGDSDTQYF TGTGCCAGCAGCCCCAGGGGAGCGGGAGATTCAGATACGCAGTATTTT
- - TRBJ1-2 TRBV29-1 CSVALRTGQDGYTF TGCAGCGTTGCTCTCCGTACAGGGCAGGATGGCTACACCTTC
- - TRBJ2-5 TRBV19 CAAGRETQYF TGTGCGGCAGGGCGAGAGACCCAGTACTTC
- - TRBJ2-7 TRBV5-1 CASSRPRLQGYEQYF TGCGCCAGCAGCAGGCCCCGGCTTCAGGGTTACGAGCAGTACTTC
- - TRBJ1-1 TRBV14 CASSQNVGGEAFF TGTGCCAGCAGCCAGAATGTGGGGGGTGAAGCTTTCTTT
- - TRBJ2-6 TRBV7-9 CASSRTGQFHNSGANVLTF TGTGCCAGCAGCCGTACCGGACAGTTCCATAACTCTGGGGCCAACGTCCTGACTTTC
few - TRBJ1-1 TRBV14 CASSLSYRVREAFF TGTGCCAGCAGTCTTTCTTACAGGGTCCGTGAAGCTTTCTTT
- TRBD1 TRBJ1-5 TRBV2 CASSGTGPNQPQHF TGTGCCAGCAGTGGGACAGGGCCCAATCAGCCCCAGCATTTT
- TRBD2 TRBJ2-3 TRBV4-1 CASSQDTASGALSTDTQYF TGCGCCAGCAGCCAAGACACGGCTAGCGGGGCTCTGAGCACAGATACGCAGTATTTT
- - TRBJ2-3 TRBV6-5 CASYSGVESTDTQYF TGTGCCAGCTACAGCGGCGTGGAAAGCACAGATACGCAGTATTTT
few - TRBJ1-2 TRBV4-2 CASSQDVRRITF TGTGCCAGCAGCCAAGATGTACGGCGGATCACCTTC
- TRBD1 TRBJ1-6 TRBV7-9 CASSWNGQGINNSPLHF TGTGCCAGCAGCTGGAATGGACAGGGGATAAATAATTCACCCCTCCACTTT
- - TRBJ2-3 TRBV7-2 CASSPYTDTQYF TGTGCCAGCAGCCCCTATACAGATACGCAGTATTTT
- - TRBJ1-1 TRBV5-6 CASSLYGSPDEAFF TGTGCCAGCAGCTTGTACGGGAGTCCTGATGAAGCTTTCTTT
few - TRBJ2-7 TRBV6-5 CASSRLDRRSHEQYF TGTGCCAGCAGTCGCCTTGACAGGAGATCCCACGAGCAGTACTTC
once - TRBJ2-6 TRBV7-9 CASSNILSGANVLTF TGTGCCAGCAGCAATATCCTCTCTGGGGCCAACGTCCTGACTTTC
- - TRBJ1-2 TRBV9 CASSVLRQGGDGYTF TGTGCCAGCAGCGTACTCCGCCAGGGAGGGGATGGCTACACCTTC
- - TRBJ1-5 TRBV30 CAWSPTGRTKGPQHF TGTGCCTGGAGTCCCACTGGACGGACAAAGGGGCCCCAGCATTTT
- - TRBJ1-5 TRBV19 CASSIDRGFNQPQHF TGTGCCAGTAGTATAGACAGGGGATTCAATCAGCCCCAGCATTTT
- - TRBJ2-7 TRBV10-1 CASSSSSYEQYF TGCGCCAGCAGTAGTAGCTCCTACGAGCAGTACTTC
- TRBD2 TRBJ2-1 TRBV30 CAWSGVAGVGEQFF TGTGCCTGGAGTGGGGTAGCGGGAGTAGGTGAGCAGTTCTTC
few TRBD1 TRBJ1-1 TRBV7-2 CASSRDRGNTEAFF TGTGCCAGCAGCCGGGACAGGGGAAACACTGAAGCTTTCTTT
- TRBD1 TRBJ2-7 TRBV2 CATTGTGTYEQYF TGTGCCACTACCGGGACAGGGACTTACGAGCAGTACTTC
- - TRBJ1-2 TRBV13 CASSFFGTGREYGYPF TGTGCCAGCAGCTTTTTCGGAACGGGCAGGGAATATGGCTACCCCTTC
few TRBD1 TRBJ1-2 TRBV30 CAWSTGGALWGYTF TGTGCCTGGAGTACAGGGGGCGCCCTATGGGGCTACACCTTC
- - TRBJ1-5 TRBV1 CTSSQDSRTGGQPQHF TGCACCAGCAGCCAAGATTCGAGGACAGGAGGTCAGCCCCAGCATTTT
few - TRBJ1-4 TRBV25-1 CASSPIGRKLFF TGTGCCAGCAGTCCAATCGGCAGGAAACTGTTTTTT
- - TRBJ1-2 TRBV30 CAWSARTDVYGYPF TGTGCCTGGAGTGCGCGGACAGACGTCTATGGCTACCCCTTC
- TRBD2 TRBJ2-1 TRBV11-2 CASSFLAGVANEQFF TGTGCCAGCAGCTTTCTAGCGGGAGTGGCCAATGAGCAGTTCTTC
- - TRBJ1-2 TRBV20-1 CSARGPYGYTF TGCAGTGCAAGGGGCCCCTATGGCTACACCTTC
- TRBD1 TRBJ1-6 TRBV5-4 CASSLMQGADNPPLHF TGTGCCAGCAGCTTAATGCAGGGGGCGGATAATCCACCCCTCCACTTT
- TRBD1 TRBJ2-3 TRBV29-1 CSDTTGVGDTQYF TGCAGCGACACGACAGGGGTTGGAGATACGCAGTATTTT
- TRBD1 TRBJ1-2 TRBV18 CASSPGTGLDYGYTF TGTGCCAGCTCACCAGGGACAGGGCTTGACTATGGCTACACCTTC